The 2 T cell receptor beta chains listed next were all sequenced from one sample in a study of OX40 agonist ivuxolimab in advanced cancers. Assay: immunoSEQ multiplex PCR; the TCRdb copy retains only in-frame clones and omits some. The sample records around 60,000 clones, 77% being singletons. The sequencing used CD4+ or CD8+ T cells sorted from blood, collected in a trial of the OX40 agonist ivuxolimab. These receptors all come from an adult with an advanced solid tumor such as melanoma, head and neck, liver or kidney cancer.

V gene TRBV29-1 combines with J gene TRBJ1-4, with D hard to call. Deletions cut 1 base from V and 11 bases from J, with 11 bases between. Germline V CDR1 and CDR2: SQVTM, ANQGSEA. There are 12 residues in the CDR3. DNA of the CDR3: TGCAGCGTTGAAGCGACCGGTAGGAAACTGTTTTTT. Residues: CSVEATGRKLFF.

The rearrangement joins TRBV30 to TRBJ2-1; the match to TRBD2 covers 8 bases. CDR1 is GTSNPN and CDR2 is SVGIG in the germline V gene (reference sequence). This CDR3 has 14 amino acids. The junction had 11 bases not matched to a gene; V was cut back by 0 bases and J by 13 bases. The CDR3 DNA is TGTGCCTGGAGTGTAAAAGGTGCGGGAGGAGTCCAGTTCTTC. The encoded protein is CAWSVKGAGGVQFF.